This TCR beta chain appears in the sequencing data of a study of radiotherapy plus CTLA-4 blockade in lung cancer. This clone was seen only a few times. Its antigen is as yet unknown. Each patient with chemo-refractory metastatic non-small-cell lung cancer was treated with focal radiation plus CTLA-4 blockade using ipilimumab. General study points: Blood-borne expansion of tumor-derived TCR clones followed radiotherapy plus ipilimumab.

The protocol was immunoSEQ multiplex PCR, while the TCRdb copy is restricted to in-frame clones and leaves out a portion. The sample lists roughly 80,000 clones, roughly 79% occurring once. V shed 6 bases and J 4 bases; nucleotides not matched to a gene: 5. The CDR3 is 13 residues long. Germline assignment: CDR1 SEHNR and CDR2 FQNEAQ (reference sequence). This TCR was recovered from a human donor with non-small cell lung cancer who had a partial response to radiotherapy plus ipilimumab. Some clones in this sample may be carry-over from other donors' samples. The chain carries TRBV7-9 and TRBJ1-1, with 7 bases lining up with TRBD1. This specimen was peripheral blood, taken from a patient treated with radiotherapy plus ipilimumab. CDR3 DNA: TGTGCCAGCAGGTACACAGGGGCCACTGAAGCTTTCTTT. This codes for CASRYTGATEAFF.